These 18 T cell receptor beta chains originate from one sample sequenced in a study of T-cell reconstitution after alpha-beta-depleted transplantation in children. Preparation of the TCRbeta library used unique molecular identifiers. One entry per CDR3 protein, called by TCRdb with MiXCR from the PCR reads. The top ten clones hold 28% of a sample with 200,000 to 250,000 distinct CDR3 sequences, about a tenth of them seen once. Source: PBMCs, taken before TCRalphabeta/CD19-depleted stem cell transplant. The receptors come from a child younger than two with acute myeloid leukemia, due to receive a stem cell transplant.

Ten or more counts support this clonotype. The rearrangement uses TRBV20-1 and TRBJ2-5, with D possibly matching TRBD2 (5 bases). The CDR3 is made up of 14 amino acids. The V end lost 0 bases, the J end lost 1 base, and 9 bases lay between the germline ends. The germline V gene has CDR1 DFQATT and CDR2 SNEGSKA (reference sequence). The CDR3 reads CSARDSSGQETQYF. In DNA form, the CDR3 reads TGCAGTGCTAGAGATTCCAGCGGCCAAGAGACCCAGTACTTC.

This clonotype was recorded many times. The rearrangement uses TRBV12-3 or TRBV12-4 and TRBJ2-7, with D perhaps TRBD1 or TRBD2 (5 bases each). Trimming pared 6 bases from V and 3 bases from J, leaving 15 bases between. CDR3 length: 14 residues. Here the CDR3 reads CASSQQIGGYEQYF. The CDR3 DNA reads as TGTGCCAGCAGCCAGCAAATTGGGGGCTACGAGCAGTACTTC.

This clonotype was seen at least ten times. This sequence joins TRBV20-1 and TRBJ2-6, with D tentatively TRBD2 (6 bases). Germline CDR1 DFQATT, CDR2 SNEGSKA (reference sequence). CDR3 length: 16 amino acids. DNA for the CDR3: TGCAGCGGACACCGTGGGGGAGGTGGTGGGGCCAACGTCCTGACTTTC. It translates to CSGHRGGGGGANVLTF.

The chain has TRBV5-1 and TRBJ2-1, with 9 bases fitting TRBD1. Germline CDR1 is SGHRS and CDR2 is YFSETQ. This CDR3 is built from 15 residues. Unmatched junction bases numbered 8, after V lost 4 bases and J lost 6 bases. CDR3 DNA: TGCGCCAGCAGCATGCGGGACAGGGACTTCAATGAGCAGTTCTTC. It is translated as CASSMRDRDFNEQFF.

This clonotype was counted ten times or more. This chain joins TRBV20-1 and TRBJ2-7; 11 bases map to TRBD2. The J segment lost 4 bases and the V segment lost 5 bases, leaving 4 bases of the junction unmatched. The V gene's germline CDR1 is DFQATT and CDR2 SNEGSKA (reference sequence). The CDR3 covers 13 residues. The CDR3 DNA reads TGCAGTGCTTATGGGACTAGCGGTTACGAGCAGTACTTC. Protein product: CSAYGTSGYEQYF.

This clonotype was counted many times. The rearrangement joins TRBV19 to TRBJ2-2; D unresolved. Trimming cost V 6 bases and J 4 bases, with 6 bases left between them. Germline V gives CDR1 LNHDA, CDR2 SQIVND (reference sequence). This CDR3 contains 12 residues. The CDR3 region is CASRVSTGELFF. Here the CDR3 DNA reads TGTGCCAGTAGAGTAAGCACCGGGGAGCTGTTTTTT.

The gene calls are TRBV27 and TRBJ1-1; unclear D gene. This CDR3 spans 15 amino acids. V lost 1 base, J lost 3 bases, and 12 bases lay in between. CDR1 MNHEY and CDR2 SMNVEV come from the germline V gene (reference sequence). Here the CDR3 reads CASSLYSDGYTEAFF. Written as DNA, the CDR3 is TGTGCCAGCAGTTTATATTCGGACGGCTACACTGAAGCTTTCTTT.

Many counts were recorded for this clonotype. This chain links TRBV10-3 with TRBJ2-2; D gene uncertain. This CDR3 region has 15 residues. V dropped 10 bases and J dropped 2 bases, with 17 bases sitting between them. Germline lookup yields CDR1 ENHRY and CDR2 SYGVKD. The CDR3 DNA reads as TGTGCCACCGTTCTTGGCGAACTAAACACCGGGGAGCTGTTTTTT. Translating gives CATVLGELNTGELFF.

This clonotype has a count of ten or more. The chain couples TRBV18 to TRBJ1-6; D gene uncertain. This CDR3 contains 15 residues. The V gene lost 1 base and the J gene lost 7 bases, with 11 bases spanning the gap. From germline, CDR1 is KGHSH and CDR2 LQKENI. The CDR3 loop reads CASSPLADVNSPLHF. The CDR3 region has the DNA TGTGCCAGCTCACCACTTGCGGACGTAAATTCACCCCTCCACTTT.

This clonotype was detected ten times or more. The gene calls are TRBV2 and TRBJ2-1; 14 nucleotides line up with TRBD2. Germline V gene data show CDR1 as SNHLY and CDR2 as FYNNEI. The V segment lost 3 bases and the J segment 6 bases; nucleotides outside the gene matches: 7. This CDR3 region has 17 residues. CDR3 loop: CASSDIGTSGSSNEQFF. The CDR3 DNA reads TGTGCCAGCAGTGATATCGGGACTAGCGGGAGTAGCAATGAGCAGTTCTTC.

Ten or more counts support this clonotype. The chain recombines TRBV9 with TRBJ2-6; unclear D gene. The germline gives CDR1 SGDLS, CDR2 YYNGEE. V lost 0 bases and J lost 3, with 7 bases in between. The CDR3 covers 15 residues. The CDR3: CASSVEGFGANVLTF. The CDR3, as DNA: TGTGCCAGCAGCGTAGAAGGGTTTGGGGCCAACGTCCTGACTTTC.

This clonotype was found a few times. The chain couples TRBV3-1 to TRBJ2-5; no definite D call. The CDR3 loop spans 14 amino acids. V was shortened by 3 bases and J by 5 bases, with 13 bases between the two germline ends. Germline CDR1 is LGHDT and CDR2 is YNNKEL (reference sequence). Here the CDR3 reads CASSHPTLGETQYF. The CDR3 coding sequence is TGTGCCAGCAGCCACCCGACGCTTGGCGAGACCCAGTACTTC.

This sequence joins TRBV29-1 and TRBJ1-3; possibly TRBD1 for D (5 bases). Trimming removed 6 bases at V and 0 bases at J, with 9 bases between. The CDR3 sequence is 13 residues long. Germline CDR1 SQVTM, CDR2 ANQGSEA. Here the CDR3 DNA reads TGCAGCGTCGACAGTCCCTCTGGAAACACCATATATTTT. Its translation is CSVDSPSGNTIYF.

This clonotype was counted ten times or more. Being one base from a much bigger clone, this may be a read error. For the CDR3, the DNA is TGTGCCAGCAACAACGAGCAGTACTTC. It translates to CASNNEQYF. The chain recombines TRBV9 with TRBJ2-7; D gene uncertain. The CDR3 loop spans 9 amino acids. Germline V gene data show CDR1 as SGDLS and CDR2 as YYNGEE. V was trimmed by 6 bases and J by 5 bases, leaving 3 bases between them.

Many counts were recorded for this clonotype. The J gene is TRBJ2-2, the V gene TRBV6-2 or TRBV6-3; TRBD1 matches 7 bases. The CDR3 covers 15 residues. Per the germline V gene, CDR1 is MNHEY and CDR2 is SVGEGT. The V and J ends lost 4 bases and 5 bases, in that order; junction bases with no gene match: 7. In DNA, the CDR3 is TGTGCCAGCAGTTTGAGCAGGGGGAGTACCGGGGAGCTGTTTTTT. Amino acid sequence: CASSLSRGSTGELFF.

In its sample, this clonotype was seen once. CDR3 residues: CASSQGGLDYGYTF. For the CDR3, the DNA is TGTGCCAGCAGCCAGGGCGGCCTAGACTATGGCTACACCTTC. The chain combines TRBV4-2 with TRBJ1-2, with D hard to call. This CDR3 has 14 amino acids. The germline V gene has CDR1 LGHNA and CDR2 YNFKEQ. V gave up 3 bases and J gave up 3 bases, with 11 bases separating them.

At least ten counts were recorded for this clonotype. V usage is TRBV18 and J usage is TRBJ2-5; 8 nucleotides line up with TRBD1. Germline loops: CDR1 KGHSH, CDR2 LQKENI. The CDR3 has 13 amino acids. V was pared by 6 bases and J by 3 bases, with 3 bases of the junction left unmatched. The CDR3 reads CASSQTGEETQYF. Here the CDR3 DNA reads TGTGCCAGCTCCCAGACAGGGGAAGAGACCCAGTACTTC.

This clonotype was seen ten or more times. The J gene is TRBJ1-1, the V gene TRBV20-1, with D maybe TRBD1 (5 bases). The V gene lost 0 bases and the J gene lost 7 bases, with 15 bases spanning the gap. The CDR3 totals 14 residues. Looked up from germline, CDR1 is DFQATT and CDR2 is SNEGSKA (reference sequence). The CDR3 sequence is CSARESGTGGEAFF. The CDR3, as DNA: TGCAGTGCTAGAGAATCCGGGACGGGGGGTGAAGCTTTCTTT.